This T cell receptor (beta chain) is from a study of T cell repertoires in cytomegalovirus infection. Looking at the study overall: Based on public TCR beta signatures, there were indications of CMV infection and of a matching HLA type. Study conclusions and caveats: HLA-C-restricted TCR beta clonotypes specific for CMV led the ex vivo response. Based on cumulative public TCR beta family frequency, carriers of CMV plus the relevant HLA were identified.

With 5 bases clipped from V and 13 bases from J, the junction kept 11 bases outside the gene matches. This CDR3 is 13 amino acids long. The germline CDR1 and CDR2 sequences are DFQATT and SNEGSKA (reference sequence). TCRdb re-derived calls from the reads in MiXCR, one entry per CDR3 protein. The data contain 480,000 or so distinct CDR3 sequences, around 10% of them singletons. This clonotype was observed many times. What it binds is not known. The TCR was taken from a human donor in good health (CMV status not recorded). Some clones in this sample may be carry-over from other donors' samples. The chain combines TRBV20-1 with TRBJ2-5; 12 bases align to TRBD2. Material for sequencing was PBMCs. The CDR3 nucleotides are TGCAGTGCTGCACTAGCGGGAGGCGGACCGCGGTACTTC. Translation gives CSAALAGGGPRYF.